These 22 T cell receptor beta chains were sequenced from one sample in a study of graft-versus-host responses after intestinal transplantation. Sequencing used immunoSEQ multiplex PCR; TCRdb keeps in-frame clones, though not all of them. The sample carries tens of thousands of clones, 50% to 70% recorded once. The input for sequencing was alloreactive CD4+ T cells from a mixed lymphocyte reaction culture, taken before intestinal transplant. Subset given: CFSE-low proliferating T cells sorted from approximately 6-day pre-transplant mixed lymphocyte reaction (GvH or HvG direction). All receptors derive from a human patient who received an intestinal transplant.

The chain recombines TRBV6-1 with TRBJ1-6; 7 bases match TRBD1. CDR3 length: 15 residues. Germline assignment: CDR1 MNHNS and CDR2 SASEGT. After removal of 5 bases from V and 6 bases from J, the junction contained 7 bases not matched to a gene. CDR3 bases: TGTGCCAGCAGTCCGGGGGACAGACGTAATTCACCCCTCCACTTT. Residues: CASSPGDRRNSPLHF.

This chain joins TRBV28 and TRBJ2-1, with 8 positions matching TRBD2. The V segment lost 6 bases and the J segment 7 bases; nucleotides outside the gene matches: 11. This CDR3 has 15 residues. Germline values: CDR1 MDHEN, CDR2 SYDVKM. The CDR3 sequence: CASRKFISGVNEQFF. CDR3 nucleotides: TGTGCCAGCAGGAAGTTTATTAGCGGGGTAAATGAGCAGTTCTTC.

This chain connects TRBV5-1 to TRBJ2-2; a weak D match, TRBD2 (5 bases). The CDR3 has 16 residues. With 5 bases removed from V and 6 bases from J, the gap between germline ends came to 20 bases. CDR1 SGHRS and CDR2 YFSETQ come from the germline V gene. This CDR3 is CASRLAGVGNAGELFF. CDR3 nucleotide sequence: TGCGCCAGCAGGCTGGCCGGGGTTGGTAATGCCGGGGAGCTGTTTTTT.

This chain connects TRBV11-2 to TRBJ2-7, with unresolved D. V was cut by 4 bases and J by 2 bases, with 6 bases left in between. Germline V gene data show CDR1 as SGHAT and CDR2 as FQNNGV. The CDR3 has 12 residues. In nucleotides, the CDR3 is TGTGCCAGCAGCTCTAGTACCTACGAGCAGTACTTC. It translates to CASSSSTYEQYF.

Concerning this clone: One end of the junction fails to match germline, which may point to a read error. The J gene is TRBJ2-2, the V gene TRBV5-3, with TRBD2 identical over 7 bases. TRBV5-3 is an open reading frame whose function is uncertain. This CDR3 is built from 18 residues. The CDR3 nucleotides read TGTGCCAGAACCTTGGAGCAGGGACGGGGGGCGAACACCGGGGAGCTGTTTTTT. It specifies CARTLEQGRGANTGELFF.

The gene calls are TRBV9 and TRBJ2-5; a possible D gene is TRBD2 (6 bases). The CDR3 spans 15 residues. The germline V gene encodes CDR1 SGDLS and CDR2 YYNGEE. The ends were cut back, 4 bases at V and 1 base at J, with 14 bases in the middle. The CDR3 region has the DNA TGTGCCAGCAGCACGGGGGACCGGCGCCAAGAGACCCAGTACTTC. Translation gives CASSTGDRRQETQYF.

This clone was detected only a few times. CDR3 coding DNA: TGTGCCACCACCCCCTACGGTTCCTACAATGAGCAGTTCTTC. Its translation: CATTPYGSYNEQFF. This chain joins TRBV28 and TRBJ2-1, with unresolved D. This CDR3 region has 14 residues. Germline lookup yields CDR1 MDHEN and CDR2 SYDVKM. V dropped 10 bases and J dropped 1 base, with 14 bases sitting between them. Looking up the rest from reference TRBV28 and TRBJ2-1 gives the full variable domain: DVKVTQSSRYLVKRTGEKVFLECVQDMDHENMFWYRQDPGLGLRLIYFSYDVKMKEKGDIPEGYSVSREKKERFSLILESASTNQTSMYLCATTPYGSYNEQFFGPGTRLTVL.

This clone turned up a few times. This chain uses TRBV19 with TRBJ2-1, with a tentative D call TRBD2 (5 bases). This CDR3 spans 12 amino acids. Trimming took off 1 base at V and 7 bases at J, with 5 bases between the two ends. Per germline, CDR1 LNHDA and CDR2 SQIVND (reference sequence). The CDR3 spells CASSIGGNEQFF. CDR3 bases: TGTGCCAGTAGTATAGGAGGGAATGAGCAGTTCTTC. Full variable domain (outside the CDR3, taken from reference TRBV19 and TRBJ2-1): DGGITQSPKYLFRKEGQNVTLSCEQNLNHDAMYWYRQDPGQGLRLIYYSQIVNDFQKGDIAEGYSVSREKKESFPLTVTSAQKNPTAFYLCASSIGGNEQFFGPGTRLTVL.

The genes are TRBV5-1 and TRBJ2-7, with TRBD1 matching over 7 bases. The V segment lost 4 bases and the J segment 1 base; nucleotides outside the gene matches: 14. The germline gives CDR1 SGHRS, CDR2 YFSETQ. The CDR3 is made up of 17 amino acids. CDR3 region: CASSPRGATGRSYEQYF. The CDR3 DNA follows: TGCGCCAGCAGCCCCCGAGGAGCGACAGGGAGATCCTACGAGCAGTACTTC. Together with reference TRBV5-1 and TRBJ2-7, the CDR3 gives the full variable domain: KAGVTQTPRYLIKTRGQQVTLSCSPISGHRSVSWYQQTPGQGLQFLFEYFSETQRNKGNFPGRFSGRQFSNSRSEMNVSTLELGDSALYLCASSPRGATGRSYEQYFGPGTRLTVT.

This clone was picked up a small number of times. The J gene is TRBJ2-3, the V gene TRBV30; TRBD2 matches 11 bases. This CDR3 is 15 amino acids long. Germline CDR1 reads GTSNPN; CDR2 reads SVGIG (reference sequence). With V trimmed by 2 bases and J by 6 bases, 7 bases remained unmatched. The CDR3 DNA is TGTGCCTGGAGTCCTACTAGCGGGAGATCGGATACGCAGTATTTT. The encoded protein is CAWSPTSGRSDTQYF.

This sequence joins TRBV12-5 and TRBJ2-1, with TRBD1 matching over 8 bases. V was pared by 1 base and J by 10 bases, with 12 bases of the junction left unmatched. Germline V gene lookup returns CDR1 LGHNT and CDR2 FRNRAP. This CDR3 contains 16 residues. This CDR3 is CASGLGGQARGVEQFF. CDR3 nucleotide sequence: TGTGCTAGTGGTTTGGGGGGACAGGCGAGGGGGGTAGAGCAGTTCTTC.

This clone has just a few counts. The chain uses TRBV6-5 and TRBJ1-6, with a possible D match to TRBD1 (5 bases). V lost 2 bases to trimming and J lost 9 bases, with 5 bases between them. The CDR3 loop spans 12 amino acids. Germline V gene lookup returns CDR1 MNHEY and CDR2 SVGAGI. The CDR3 DNA reads as TGTGCCAGCAGTTACAGGGGTTCACCCCTCCACTTT. This codes for CASSYRGSPLHF.

The chain couples TRBV6-5 to TRBJ2-7; D call uncertain. Germline CDR1 and CDR2: MNHEY and SVGAGI. The CDR3 runs to 13 residues. With 8 bases removed from V and 0 bases from J, the gap between germline ends came to 11 bases. The CDR3 sequence: CASGTEFSYEQYF. Here the CDR3 DNA reads TGTGCCAGCGGAACAGAGTTCTCCTACGAGCAGTACTTC.

The chain combines TRBV6-6 with TRBJ1-1; 8 bases match TRBD1. This CDR3 is 12 amino acids long. The V and J ends lost 6 bases and 10 bases, in that order; junction bases with no gene match: 7. Germline loops: CDR1 MNHNY, CDR2 SVGAGI (reference sequence). CDR3 residues: CASSPYRGGAFF. The DNA of the CDR3 is TGTGCCAGCAGCCCCTACAGGGGGGGAGCTTTCTTT.

The V call is TRBV5-1, the J call TRBJ2-3; D not certain. V lost 4 bases, J lost 10 bases, and 16 bases lay in between. Germline CDR1 is SGHRS and CDR2 is YFSETQ. There are 13 residues in the CDR3. CDR3 amino acids: CASSPVLESAQYF. For the CDR3, the DNA is TGCGCCAGCAGCCCGGTCCTGGAAAGCGCGCAGTATTTT.

In its sample, this clone was seen once. The chain links TRBV11-2 to TRBJ1-1, with D unclear. Per the germline V gene, CDR1 is SGHAT and CDR2 is FQNNGV. V dropped 0 bases and J dropped 11 bases, with 13 bases sitting between them. This CDR3 comprises 13 residues. CDR3 sequence (DNA): TGTGCCAGCAGCTTAGATTGGGCGGGATATGCTTTCTTT. Translation gives CASSLDWAGYAFF.

The chain combines TRBV7-6 with TRBJ2-2, with 11 bases matching TRBD2. This CDR3 region has 18 residues. The germline V gene has CDR1 SGHVS and CDR2 FNYEAQ. The J segment lost 1 base and the V segment lost 2 bases, leaving 6 bases of the junction unmatched. The CDR3 DNA is TGTGCCAGCAGCTTACCCCCTAGCGGGGGGTTGAACACCGGGGAGCTGTTTTTT. This translates into CASSLPPSGGLNTGELFF. The full variable domain, in which reference TRBV7-6 and TRBJ2-2 provide the parts outside the CDR3, is GAGVSQSPRYKVTKRGQDVALRCDPISGHVSLYWYRQALGQGPEFLTYFNYEAQQDKSGLPNDRFSAERPEGSISTLTIQRTEQRDSAMYRCASSLPPSGGLNTGELFFGEGSRLTVL.

This clone has just one count. The chain recombines TRBV7-9 with TRBJ2-7, with D perhaps TRBD2 (5 bases). The CDR3 is 15 residues long. V shed 5 bases and J shed 3 bases, with 17 bases lying between them. Germline CDR1 reads SEHNR; CDR2 reads FQNEAQ (reference sequence). CDR3 nucleotide sequence: TGTGCCAGCAGCCAGAGTCTAGCCTCCTTCTACGAGCAGTACTTC. It is translated as CASSQSLASFYEQYF.

The chain uses TRBV10-3 and TRBJ2-1; 8 nucleotides agree with TRBD2. CDR1 and CDR2 from the germline V gene are ENHRY and SYGVKD. Trimming at V came to 3 bases and at J to 7 bases, leaving 11 bases not matched to a gene. CDR3 length: 16 amino acids. The CDR3 is CAISEFSGVEGNEQFF. CDR3 sequence (DNA): TGTGCCATCAGTGAATTTAGCGGGGTGGAGGGTAATGAGCAGTTCTTC.

V and J are TRBV4-1 and TRBJ2-3, with 9 bases fitting TRBD2. Germline-derived CDR1 and CDR2 are MGHRA and YSYEKL. V lost 4 bases to trimming and J lost 2 bases; unmatched junction nucleotides: 4. The CDR3 is 15 amino acids. The CDR3, as DNA: TGCGCCAGCAGCCTTGGACTAGCGAACACAGATACGCAGTATTTT. It codes for CASSLGLANTDTQYF.

J is TRBJ1-2 and V is TRBV5-5; a possible D gene is TRBD1 (6 bases). Per the germline V gene, CDR1 is SGHKS and CDR2 is YYEKEE (reference sequence). The CDR3 loop spans 15 amino acids. Trimming stripped 4 bases from V and 5 bases from J, with 18 bases between. CDR3 bases: TGTGCCAGCAGCCCCGGTTGGGGGCGCGAGTATGGCTACACCTTC. Translating it yields CASSPGWGREYGYTF.

This chain joins TRBV6-6 and TRBJ2-7; 7 bases agree with TRBD2. The CDR3 spans 15 residues. V was pared by 6 bases and J by 0 bases, with 8 bases of the junction left unmatched. The germline CDR1 and CDR2 sequences are MNHNY and SVGAGI (reference sequence). This CDR3 reads CASRKSGAFSYEQYF. The CDR3 DNA reads TGTGCCAGCAGAAAAAGCGGGGCTTTCTCCTACGAGCAGTACTTC.